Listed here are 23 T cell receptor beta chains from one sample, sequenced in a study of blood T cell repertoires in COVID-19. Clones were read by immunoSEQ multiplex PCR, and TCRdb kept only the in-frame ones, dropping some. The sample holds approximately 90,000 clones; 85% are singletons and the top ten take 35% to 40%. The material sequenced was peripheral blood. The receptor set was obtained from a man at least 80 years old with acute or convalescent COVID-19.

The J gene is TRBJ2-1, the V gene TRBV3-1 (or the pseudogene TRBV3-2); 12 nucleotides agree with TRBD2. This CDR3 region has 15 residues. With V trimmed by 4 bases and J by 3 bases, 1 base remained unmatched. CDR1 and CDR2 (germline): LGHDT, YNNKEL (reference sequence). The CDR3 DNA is TGTGCCAGCAGCCGGACTAGCGGGATCTACAATGAGCAGTTCTTC. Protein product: CASSRTSGIYNEQFF.

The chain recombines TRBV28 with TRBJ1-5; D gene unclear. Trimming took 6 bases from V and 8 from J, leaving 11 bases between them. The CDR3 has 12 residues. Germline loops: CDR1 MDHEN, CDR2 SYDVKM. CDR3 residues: CASRQTGEPQHF. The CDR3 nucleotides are TGTGCCAGCAGACAGACCGGGGAGCCCCAGCATTTT.

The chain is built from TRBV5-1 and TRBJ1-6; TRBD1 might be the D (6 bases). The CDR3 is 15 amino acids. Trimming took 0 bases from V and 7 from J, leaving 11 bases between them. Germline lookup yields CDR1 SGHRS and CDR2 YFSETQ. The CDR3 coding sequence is TGCGCCAGCAGCTTGGTGTCAGGGGAGAATTCACCCCTCCACTTT. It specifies CASSLVSGENSPLHF.

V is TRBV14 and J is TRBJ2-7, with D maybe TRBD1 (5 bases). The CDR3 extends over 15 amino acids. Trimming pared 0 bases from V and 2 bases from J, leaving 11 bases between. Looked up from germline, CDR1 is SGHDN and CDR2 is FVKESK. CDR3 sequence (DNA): TGTGCCAGCAGCCAAGATGAGTCAGGGACCTACGAGCAGTACTTC. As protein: CASSQDESGTYEQYF.

The CDR3 bases are TGTGCCAGCAGCCAAGTGGGACAGACCTCTGGGGCCAACGTCCTGACTTTC. It is translated as CASSQVGQTSGANVLTF. This rearrangement joins TRBV3-1 (or the pseudogene TRBV3-2) to TRBJ2-6, with TRBD1 matching 7 bases. Germline V CDR1 and CDR2: LGHDT, YNNKEL (reference sequence). The CDR3 sequence is 17 residues long. J was trimmed by 0 bases and V by 1 base; bases with no gene match: 3.

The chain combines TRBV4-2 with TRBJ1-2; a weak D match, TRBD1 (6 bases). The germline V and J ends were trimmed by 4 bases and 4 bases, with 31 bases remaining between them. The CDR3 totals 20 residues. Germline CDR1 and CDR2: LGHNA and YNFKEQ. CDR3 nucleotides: TGTGCCAGCAGCCCCCTTTTTTTCTCGAAACCACGGGGGGCGAGCTATGGCTACACCTTC. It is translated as CASSPLFFSKPRGASYGYTF.

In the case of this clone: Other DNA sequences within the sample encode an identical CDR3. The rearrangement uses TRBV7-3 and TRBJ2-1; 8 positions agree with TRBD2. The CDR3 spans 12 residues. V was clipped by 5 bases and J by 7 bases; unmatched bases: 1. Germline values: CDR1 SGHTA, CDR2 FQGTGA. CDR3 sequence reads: CASSRGGNEQFF. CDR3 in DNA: TGTGCCAGCAGCCGCGGGGGGAATGAGCAGTTCTTC.

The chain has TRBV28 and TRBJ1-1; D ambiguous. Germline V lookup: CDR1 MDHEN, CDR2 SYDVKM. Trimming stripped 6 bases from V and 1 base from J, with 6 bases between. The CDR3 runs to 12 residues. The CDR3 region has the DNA TGTGCCAGCAGGCTCGGGAACACTGAAGCTTTCTTT. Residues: CASRLGNTEAFF. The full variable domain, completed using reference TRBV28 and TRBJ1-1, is DVKVTQSSRYLVKRTGEKVFLECVQDMDHENMFWYRQDPGLGLRLIYFSYDVKMKEKGDIPEGYSVSREKKERFSLILESASTNQTSMYLCASRLGNTEAFFGQGTRLTVV.

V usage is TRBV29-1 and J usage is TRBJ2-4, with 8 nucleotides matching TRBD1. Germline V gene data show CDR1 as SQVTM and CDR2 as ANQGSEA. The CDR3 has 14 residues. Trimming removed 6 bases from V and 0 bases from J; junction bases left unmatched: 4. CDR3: CSVAGGRAKNIQYF. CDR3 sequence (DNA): TGCAGCGTCGCAGGGGGCCGAGCCAAAAACATTCAGTACTTC. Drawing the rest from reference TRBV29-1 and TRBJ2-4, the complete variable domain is SAVISQKPSRDICQRGTSLTIQCQVDSQVTMMFWYRQQPGQSLTLIATANQGSEATYESGFVIDKFPISRPNLTFSTLTVSNMSPEDSSIYLCSVAGGRAKNIQYFGAGTRLSVL.

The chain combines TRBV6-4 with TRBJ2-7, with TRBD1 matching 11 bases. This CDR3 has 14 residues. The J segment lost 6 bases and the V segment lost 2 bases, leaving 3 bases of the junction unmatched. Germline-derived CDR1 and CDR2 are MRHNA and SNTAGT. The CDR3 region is CASSDGQGAGEQYF. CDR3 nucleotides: TGTGCCAGCAGTGACGGACAGGGGGCGGGCGAGCAGTACTTC.

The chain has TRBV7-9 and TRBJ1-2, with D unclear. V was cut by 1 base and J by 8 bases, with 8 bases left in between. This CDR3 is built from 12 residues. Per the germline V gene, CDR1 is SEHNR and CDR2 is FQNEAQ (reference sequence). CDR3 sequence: CASSLVFLGYTF. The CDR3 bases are TGTGCCAGCAGCTTAGTATTTTTGGGCTACACCTTC.

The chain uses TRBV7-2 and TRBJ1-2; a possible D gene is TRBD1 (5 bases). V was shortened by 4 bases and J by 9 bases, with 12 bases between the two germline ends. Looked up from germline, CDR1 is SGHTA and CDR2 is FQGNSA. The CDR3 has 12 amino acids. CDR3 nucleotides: TGTGCCAGCAGCTCCCGGGGGGAGAGCTACACCTTC. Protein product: CASSSRGESYTF.

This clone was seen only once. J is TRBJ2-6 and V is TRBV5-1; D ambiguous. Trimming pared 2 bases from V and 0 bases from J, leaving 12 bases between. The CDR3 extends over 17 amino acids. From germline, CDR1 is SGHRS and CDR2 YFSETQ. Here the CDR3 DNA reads TGCGCCAGCAGCTTAGATGGCGGAAGCTCTGGGGCCAACGTCCTGACTTTC. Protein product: CASSLDGGSSGANVLTF.

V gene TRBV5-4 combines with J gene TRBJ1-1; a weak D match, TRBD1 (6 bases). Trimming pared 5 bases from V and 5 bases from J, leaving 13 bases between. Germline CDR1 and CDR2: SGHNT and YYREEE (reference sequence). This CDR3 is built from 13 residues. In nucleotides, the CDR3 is TGTGCCAGCAGTCGGACAGAAGGGACTGAAGCTTTCTTT. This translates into CASSRTEGTEAFF.

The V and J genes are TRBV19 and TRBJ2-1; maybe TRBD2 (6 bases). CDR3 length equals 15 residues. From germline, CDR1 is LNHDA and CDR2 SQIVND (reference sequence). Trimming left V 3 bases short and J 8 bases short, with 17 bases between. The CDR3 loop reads CASSIAGRGLYEQFF. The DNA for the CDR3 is TGTGCCAGTAGTATCGCCGGGAGAGGTTTGTATGAGCAGTTCTTC.

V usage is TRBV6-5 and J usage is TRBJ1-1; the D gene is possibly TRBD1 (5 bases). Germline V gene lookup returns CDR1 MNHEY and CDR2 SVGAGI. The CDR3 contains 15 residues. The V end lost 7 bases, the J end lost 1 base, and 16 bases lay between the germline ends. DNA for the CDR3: TGTGCCAGCACTTCCGCGGGGCAGGGGAACACTGAAGCTTTCTTT. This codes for CASTSAGQGNTEAFF.

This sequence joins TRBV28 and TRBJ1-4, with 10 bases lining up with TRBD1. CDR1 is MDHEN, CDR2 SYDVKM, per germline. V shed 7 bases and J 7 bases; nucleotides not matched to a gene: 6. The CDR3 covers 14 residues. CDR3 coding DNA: TGTGCCAGCACTCCGACAGGGGGCTTTGAAAAACTGTTTTTT. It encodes CASTPTGGFEKLFF.

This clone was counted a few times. CDR3 in amino acids: CASSDSAEGVSEAFF. The CDR3 DNA reads as TGTGCCAGCAGTGACTCGGCGGAAGGGGTTTCTGAAGCTTTCTTT. The chain has TRBV6-4 and TRBJ1-1; possibly TRBD1 for D (5 bases). The germline V gene has CDR1 MRHNA and CDR2 SNTAGT. This CDR3 has 15 residues. V was cut by 0 bases and J by 6 bases, with 14 bases left in between.

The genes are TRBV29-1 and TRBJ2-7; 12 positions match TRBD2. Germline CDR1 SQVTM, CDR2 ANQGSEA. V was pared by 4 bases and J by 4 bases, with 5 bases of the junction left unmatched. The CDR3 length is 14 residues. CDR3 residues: CSVGSLAGGYEQYF. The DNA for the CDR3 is TGCAGCGTTGGGTCCCTAGCGGGAGGGTACGAGCAGTACTTC.

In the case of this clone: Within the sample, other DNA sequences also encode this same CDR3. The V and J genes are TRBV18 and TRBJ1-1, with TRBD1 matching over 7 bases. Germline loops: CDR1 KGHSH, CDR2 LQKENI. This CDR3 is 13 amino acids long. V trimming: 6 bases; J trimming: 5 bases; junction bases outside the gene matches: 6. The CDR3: CASSSTGVTEAFF. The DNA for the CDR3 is TGTGCCAGCTCGTCCACAGGGGTAACTGAAGCTTTCTTT.

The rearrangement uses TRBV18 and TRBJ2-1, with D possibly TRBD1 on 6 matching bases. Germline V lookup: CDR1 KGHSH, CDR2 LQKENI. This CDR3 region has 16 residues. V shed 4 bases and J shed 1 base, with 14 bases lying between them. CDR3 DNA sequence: TGTGCCAGCTCACAATCAGGGGCAGCGTCCTACAATGAGCAGTTCTTC. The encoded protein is CASSQSGAASYNEQFF. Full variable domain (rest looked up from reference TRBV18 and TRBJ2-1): NAGVMQNPRHLVRRRGQEARLRCSPMKGHSHVYWYRQLPEEGLKFMVYLQKENIIDESGMPKERFSAEFPKEGPSILRIQQVVRGDSAAYFCASSQSGAASYNEQFFGPGTRLTVL.

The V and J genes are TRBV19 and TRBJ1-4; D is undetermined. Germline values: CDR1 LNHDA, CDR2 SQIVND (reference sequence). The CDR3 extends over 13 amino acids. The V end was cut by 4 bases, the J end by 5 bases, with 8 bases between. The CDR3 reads CASSTEMNEKLFF. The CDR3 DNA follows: TGTGCCAGTAGTACCGAGATGAATGAAAAACTGTTTTTT.

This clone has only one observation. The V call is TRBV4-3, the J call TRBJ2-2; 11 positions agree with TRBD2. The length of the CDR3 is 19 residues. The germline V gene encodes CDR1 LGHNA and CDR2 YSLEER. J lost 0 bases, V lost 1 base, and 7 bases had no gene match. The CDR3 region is CASSQVFGTSGTNTGELFF. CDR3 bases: TGCGCCAGCAGCCAAGTATTCGGGACTAGCGGAACGAACACCGGGGAGCTGTTTTTT.